Below, 13 T cell receptor beta chains from the same sample are listed, as sequenced in a study of blood T cell repertoires in COVID-19. TCRdb's copy holds only in-frame clones and misses some; the assay was immunoSEQ multiplex PCR. The sample consists of 100,000 to 150,000 clones, around 82% of them appearing once. The sample taken for sequencing was peripheral blood. These TCRs come from a man aged 55 to 69 with acute or convalescent COVID-19.

The chain couples TRBV5-1 to TRBJ2-1; 9 nucleotides line up with TRBD2. Trimming removed 4 bases from V and 8 bases from J; junction bases left unmatched: 13. Germline CDR1 reads SGHRS; CDR2 reads YFSETQ. The CDR3 is made up of 16 amino acids. This chain's CDR3 is CASSGTGTSRLDEQFF. In DNA form, the CDR3 reads TGCGCCAGCAGCGGAACCGGGACTAGCCGCCTGGATGAGCAGTTCTTC.

The chain recombines TRBV5-1 with TRBJ2-1; weak D call: TRBD1 (6 bases). V lost 4 bases, J lost 10 bases, and 12 bases lay in between. From germline, CDR1 is SGHRS and CDR2 YFSETQ. The CDR3 consists of 12 residues. CDR3 DNA sequence: TGCGCCAGCAGCAGAGACAGGTTCGAGCAGTTCTTC. Translation: CASSRDRFEQFF. Together with reference TRBV5-1 and TRBJ2-1, the CDR3 gives the full variable domain: KAGVTQTPRYLIKTRGQQVTLSCSPISGHRSVSWYQQTPGQGLQFLFEYFSETQRNKGNFPGRFSGRQFSNSRSEMNVSTLELGDSALYLCASSRDRFEQFFGPGTRLTVL.

The CDR3 DNA sequence: TGCGCCAGCAGGGCCGGGACAGGGGTTTCAGAGTTGAGAACCGGGGAGCTGTTTTTT. It specifies CASRAGTGVSELRTGELFF. The chain links TRBV5-1 to TRBJ2-2, with 10 positions matching TRBD1. V shed 5 bases, J shed 5 bases, and the junction held 18 bases outside the gene matches. This CDR3 region has 19 residues. Germline values: CDR1 SGHRS, CDR2 YFSETQ.

The chain carries TRBV5-1 and TRBJ1-2; TRBD1 matches at 9 bases. V lost 0 bases and J lost 3; bases outside the gene matches: 0. The germline CDR1 and CDR2 sequences are SGHRS and YFSETQ. The CDR3 extends over 14 amino acids. The CDR3 is CASSLGTGDYGYTF. CDR3 coding DNA: TGCGCCAGCAGCTTGGGGACAGGGGACTATGGCTACACCTTC.

The chain has TRBV21-1 and TRBJ2-7; TRBD2, as called in the table, went unchecked against the DNA. TRBV21-1 is recorded as a pseudogene. The CDR3 has 17 amino acids. For the CDR3, the DNA is TGTGCCAGCATATGGGTCGTTGTTGGACGGGAATACTACGAGCAGTACTTC. Amino acids: CASIWVVVGREYYEQYF.

This clone was observed a single time. The chain employs TRBV7-2 and TRBJ2-3; 8 nucleotides match TRBD2. The CDR3 is 15 amino acids. The J segment lost 2 bases and the V segment lost 6 bases, leaving 7 bases of the junction unmatched. The germline V gene has CDR1 SGHTA and CDR2 FQGNSA. Written as DNA, the CDR3 is TGTGCCAGCAGTCGCGCGGGGGGAGCCACAGATACGCAGTATTTT. This translates into CASSRAGGATDTQYF.

The V call is TRBV5-5, the J call TRBJ1-3; the D gene is possibly TRBD1 (5 bases). The CDR3 spans 18 residues. Trimming cost V 5 bases and J 0 bases, with 21 bases left between them. Germline CDR1 is SGHKS and CDR2 is YYEKEE (reference sequence). CDR3: CASSLVGGGRSSGNTIYF. CDR3 nucleotide sequence: TGTGCCAGCAGTCTTGTTGGGGGGGGACGGAGCTCTGGAAACACCATATATTTT.

This clone was seen more than once but under ten times. J is TRBJ1-2 and V is TRBV6-5; 8 bases align to TRBD1. CDR3 length equals 15 residues. The germline V gene encodes CDR1 MNHEY and CDR2 SVGAGI. J gave up 0 bases and V 6 bases, and 6 bases lay outside the gene matches. CDR3 region: CASRGGQATNYGYTF. The CDR3 DNA sequence: TGTGCCAGCAGGGGGGGACAGGCAACTAACTATGGCTACACCTTC.

This chain joins TRBV27 and TRBJ2-7; a weak D match, TRBD1 (6 bases). This CDR3 is built from 15 residues. Germline V lookup: CDR1 MNHEY, CDR2 SMNVEV (reference sequence). V was clipped by 9 bases and J by 4 bases, with 22 bases between them. The CDR3 bases are TGTGCCAGTTCGGCGTCAGGGGCCACTCCATACGAGCAGTACTTC. This gives the protein CASSASGATPYEQYF.

The CDR3 loop reads CASSSHLRGQGHPNQPQHF. CDR3 nucleotide sequence: TGTGCCAGCAGCTCTCACCTTCGGGGACAGGGCCACCCCAATCAGCCCCAGCATTTT. The rearrangement joins TRBV9 to TRBJ1-5, with TRBD1 matching 9 bases. V was clipped by 4 bases and J by 3 bases; unmatched bases: 17. The CDR3 is 19 residues long. Germline V CDR1 and CDR2: SGDLS, YYNGEE. Combining the CDR3 with reference TRBV9 and TRBJ1-5 gives the whole variable domain DSGVTQTPKHLITATGQRVTLRCSPRSGDLSVYWYQQSLDQGLQFLIQYYNGEERAKGNILERFSAQQFPDLHSELNLSSLELGDSALYFCASSSHLRGQGHPNQPQHFGDGTRLSIL.

This clone has only a few counts. The chain carries TRBV21-1 and TRBJ2-7; the listed D gene, TRBD2, was not tested against the DNA. TRBV21-1 is shown as a pseudogene. This CDR3 comprises 19 residues. The CDR3 bases are TGTGCCAGCACCACAAAGCGCAGGAAGTCTAGCGGGAGAGGTGACGAGCAGTACTTC. Protein sequence: CASTTKRRKSSGRGDEQYF.

This chain connects TRBV29-1 to TRBJ1-1, with D unclear. V was trimmed by 4 bases and J by 2 bases, leaving 11 bases between them. The germline gives CDR1 SQVTM, CDR2 ANQGSEA. The CDR3 length is 13 residues. The CDR3 is CSVAAAANTEAFF. CDR3 coding DNA: TGCAGCGTTGCGGCGGCAGCCAACACTGAAGCTTTCTTT. The full variable domain, completed using reference TRBV29-1 and TRBJ1-1, is SAVISQKPSRDICQRGTSLTIQCQVDSQVTMMFWYRQQPGQSLTLIATANQGSEATYESGFVIDKFPISRPNLTFSTLTVSNMSPEDSSIYLCSVAAAANTEAFFGQGTRLTVV.

J is TRBJ2-1 and V is TRBV23-1; 9 bases map to TRBD2. TRBV23-1 is an open reading frame, and its role is uncertain. The trim removed 0 bases at V and 0 bases at J, leaving 9 bases unmatched. The CDR3 is 19 amino acids. The CDR3 nucleotides read TGCGCCAGCAGTCAATCGGGTATAGCGGGGGTGAGCTCCTACAATGAGCAGTTCTTC. Its translation is CASSQSGIAGVSSYNEQFF.